This TCR beta chain originates from a study of blood T cell repertoires in COVID-19. Repertoires were generated with immunoSEQ multiplex PCR, while TCRdb's copy carries only in-frame clones and drops some. Of 250,000 to 350,000 clones in the sample, roughly 90% were seen once. Germline CDR1 reads SGHVS; CDR2 reads FQNEAQ. There are 12 residues in the CDR3. V was clipped by 0 bases and J by 11 bases, with 7 bases between them. The V call is TRBV7-8, the J call TRBJ1-4, with D possibly being TRBD1 (5 bases). The receptor's source is a woman in her 30s with active or convalescent COVID-19. The sequencing input was peripheral blood. The chain's CDR3 is CASSLAGGKLFF. The DNA for the CDR3 is TGTGCCAGCAGCTTAGCGGGGGGGAAACTGTTTTTT.